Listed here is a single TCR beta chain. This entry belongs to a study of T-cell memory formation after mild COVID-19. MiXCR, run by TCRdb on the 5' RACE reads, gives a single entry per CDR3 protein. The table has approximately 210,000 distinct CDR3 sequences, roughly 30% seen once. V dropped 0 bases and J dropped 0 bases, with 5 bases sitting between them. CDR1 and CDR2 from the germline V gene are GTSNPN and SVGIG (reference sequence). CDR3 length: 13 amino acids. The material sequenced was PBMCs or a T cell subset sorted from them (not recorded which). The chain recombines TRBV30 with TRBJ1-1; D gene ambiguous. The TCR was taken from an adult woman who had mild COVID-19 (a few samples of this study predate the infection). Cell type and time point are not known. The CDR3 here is CAWSVLVNTEAFF. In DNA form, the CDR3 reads TGTGCCTGGAGTGTACTCGTGAACACTGAAGCTTTCTTT.